These 29 T cell receptor beta chains share one sample of origin, sequenced in a study of blood T cells in healthy people across ages. Alongside a J-beta primer mix, a sample-barcoded 5' primer served in a second PCR lasting about 7 to 12 cycles. TCRdb recomputed calls from the 5' RACE reads with MiXCR, one row per CDR3 protein. This table has roughly 1,500,000 distinct CDR3 sequences, around 39% appearing once. Sequenced input: blood. These receptors all come from a woman in her late teens or twenties in good health.

The rearrangement joins TRBV6-6 to TRBJ2-1, with D unclear. Trimming removed 9 bases at V and 10 bases at J, with 22 bases between. Per germline, CDR1 MNHNY and CDR2 SVGAGI (reference sequence). CDR3 length: 14 residues. The CDR3 DNA follows: TGTGCCAGTAAGGGCTCATCGAGCTCCTACGAGCAGTTCTTC. This codes for CASKGSSSSYEQFF.

J is TRBJ2-5 and V is TRBV12-3 or TRBV12-4; either TRBD1 or TRBD2 may fit D (5 bases each). The closer fit of TRBJ2-7 to the DNA end suggests the J call may be wrong. CDR3 length: 13 residues. The CDR3 DNA reads as TGTGCCAGCAGATCCGTAGGGACGCCCGAGCAGTACTTC. It yields the protein CASRSVGTPEQYF.

Only a few counts were recorded for this clonotype. The chain carries TRBV7-2 and TRBJ2-1; the match to TRBD2 covers 11 bases. The J segment lost 3 bases and the V segment lost 3 bases, leaving 4 bases of the junction unmatched. The CDR3 sequence is 16 residues long. Germline values: CDR1 SGHTA, CDR2 FQGNSA. The CDR3 reads CASSFLAGGDYNEQFF. In DNA form, the CDR3 reads TGTGCCAGCAGCTTTCTAGCGGGGGGTGACTACAATGAGCAGTTCTTC.

The chain links TRBV7-6 to TRBJ1-3, with 9 bases matching TRBD1. Trimming cost V 4 bases and J 0 bases; bases outside gene matches: 10. CDR1 is SGHVS, CDR2 FNYEAQ, per germline. This CDR3 is 18 amino acids long. CDR3 nucleotides: TGTGCCAGCAGCTCGGAAGACAGGGGACAGGGCTCTGGAAACACCATATATTTT. Translating gives CASSSEDRGQGSGNTIYF.

This chain connects TRBV7-2 to TRBJ2-7; 12 nucleotides align to TRBD2. CDR3 length: 16 residues. With V trimmed by 1 base and J by 6 bases, 7 bases remained unmatched. Looked up from germline, CDR1 is SGHTA and CDR2 is FQGNSA. For the CDR3, the DNA is TGTGCCAGCAGCTTAGTGGTACTAGCGGGGGGCGTCGAGCAGTACTTC. This gives the protein CASSLVVLAGGVEQYF.

This chain uses TRBV18 with TRBJ1-1; the D is unclear. The CDR3 sequence is 16 residues long. Germline V lookup: CDR1 KGHSH, CDR2 LQKENI. With 0 bases removed from V and 1 base from J, the gap between germline ends came to 12 bases. The CDR3 sequence: CASSPPGHGQNTEAFF. CDR3 coding DNA: TGTGCCAGCTCACCACCGGGTCACGGTCAGAACACTGAAGCTTTCTTT. The full variable domain, its missing parts supplied by reference TRBV18 and TRBJ1-1, is NAGVMQNPRHLVRRRGQEARLRCSPMKGHSHVYWYRQLPEEGLKFMVYLQKENIIDESGMPKERFSAEFPKEGPSILRIQQVVRGDSAAYFCASSPPGHGQNTEAFFGQGTRLTVV.

The chain recombines TRBV20-1 with TRBJ1-1, with D tentatively TRBD1 (5 bases). This CDR3 contains 12 residues. Germline V gene data show CDR1 as DFQATT and CDR2 as SNEGSKA (reference sequence). The V gene lost 6 bases and the J gene lost 4 bases, with 12 bases spanning the gap. The CDR3 is CSAGPGSTEAFF. As DNA, the CDR3 is TGCAGTGCGGGACCGGGATCCACTGAAGCTTTCTTT.

Regarding this clonotype: The junction does not match germline at one end; this may be a read error. The chain recombines TRBV2 with TRBJ1-2; 8 bases agree with TRBD1. The germline V gene has CDR1 SNHLY and CDR2 FYNNEI. This CDR3 has 12 amino acids. The CDR3 DNA is TGTGCCAGCAGGGACAGGGCTTATGACTACACCTTC. It specifies CASRDRAYDYTF. Full variable domain (outside the CDR3, taken from reference TRBV2 and TRBJ1-2): EPEVTQTPSHQVTQMGQEVILRCVPISNHLYFYWYRQILGQKVEFLVSFYNNEISEKSEIFDDQFSVERPDGSNFTLKIRSTKLEDSAMYFCASRDRAYDYTFGSGTRLTVV.

This clonotype was seen a handful of times. The chain is built from TRBV11-2 and TRBJ2-2, with 8 bases aligning to TRBD1. The CDR3 has 14 residues. V shed 5 bases and J 7 bases; nucleotides not matched to a gene: 6. CDR1 is SGHAT and CDR2 is FQNNGV in the germline V gene. CDR3 DNA sequence: TGTGCCAGCAGCGCGGGGACAGGACTCGGGGAGCTGTTTTTT. It is translated as CASSAGTGLGELFF.

CDR3 DNA: TGTGCCAGCAGCCCCCGGGGCACAGGGAGCAATTCACCCCTCCACTTT. Its protein product is CASSPRGTGSNSPLHF. The chain is built from TRBV11-2 and TRBJ1-6, with D tentatively TRBD1 (6 bases). V dropped 5 bases and J dropped 7 bases, with 18 bases sitting between them. Germline loops: CDR1 SGHAT, CDR2 FQNNGV. This CDR3 contains 16 residues.

The chain combines TRBV28 with TRBJ2-4; no clear D. The DNA matches TRBJ2-7 better at its end, which makes the J call doubtful. CDR1 is MDHEN, CDR2 SYDVKM, per germline. The CDR3 extends over 13 amino acids. CDR3 bases: TGTGCCAGCAGTTCACTGAGCGCAAACGAGCAGTACTTC. Translated, it gives CASSSLSANEQYF.

The V call is TRBV6-2 or TRBV6-3, the J call TRBJ2-1; D ambiguous. The last part of the DNA fits TRBJ2-7 better; the J call may be wrong. The CDR3 has 17 residues. Germline V lookup: CDR1 MNHEY, CDR2 SVGEGT. CDR3 region: CASSYSSWLRNYNEQYF. The CDR3 nucleotides are TGTGCCAGCAGTTACTCGAGTTGGCTACGAAATTACAATGAGCAGTACTTC.

This clonotype was seen once. One end of the junction does not line up with germline, which may come from a read error. The J gene is TRBJ2-3, the V gene TRBV18, with 9 bases lining up with TRBD1. Per the germline V gene, CDR1 is KGHSH and CDR2 is LQKENI. This CDR3 is 15 amino acids long. CDR3 sequence: CAGSPRTGGTDTQYF. The CDR3 nucleotides are TGTGCCGGCTCACCGAGGACAGGGGGCACAGATACGCAGTATTTT.

To note about this clonotype: A much larger clone lies one base from this, so it may be a read error. The chain employs TRBV4-1 and TRBJ2-3; D possibly matches TRBD1 or TRBD2 (5 bases each). The CDR3 is 14 residues long. The germline V and J ends were trimmed by 3 bases and 5 bases, with 12 bases remaining between them. The V gene's germline CDR1 is MGHRA and CDR2 YSYEKL. In DNA form, the CDR3 reads TGCGCCAGCAGCCAGGGGGTTGGGATAGATACGCAGTATTTT. This codes for CASSQGVGIDTQYF.

The chain carries TRBV5-1 and TRBJ2-1; D gene uncertain. Germline V CDR1 and CDR2: SGHRS, YFSETQ. V lost 1 base and J lost 0, with 8 bases in between. The CDR3 totals 15 residues. The CDR3 loop is CASSLFSSSYNEQFF. CDR3 bases: TGCGCCAGCAGCTTGTTCAGTAGCTCCTACAATGAGCAGTTCTTC.

The chain joins TRBV10-3 to TRBJ2-7; tentative D call: TRBD1 (6 bases). The germline V gene has CDR1 ENHRY and CDR2 SYGVKD. This CDR3 is 12 amino acids long. Trimming removed 2 bases from V and 7 bases from J, with 9 bases in between. CDR3 sequence (DNA): TGTGCCATCAGTGAGCAGGGGCGGGAGCAGTACTTC. Translating gives CAISEQGREQYF.

This clonotype was seen a handful of times. The chain links TRBV14 to TRBJ1-1; D gene uncertain. The germline CDR1 and CDR2 sequences are SGHDN and FVKESK. The V end lost 8 bases, the J end lost 1 base, and 11 bases lay between the germline ends. The length of the CDR3 is 13 residues. This CDR3 is CASAGQQNTEAFF. The CDR3 DNA follows: TGTGCCAGCGCCGGGCAGCAGAACACTGAAGCTTTCTTT.

The gene calls are TRBV28 and TRBJ1-5; D not certain. Trimming left V 5 bases short and J 3 bases short, with 14 bases between. Germline loops: CDR1 MDHEN, CDR2 SYDVKM. The CDR3 spans 15 residues. CDR3 bases: TGTGCCAGCAGTGCCGTGGGCAGAACCAATCAGCCCCAGCATTTT. Translated, it gives CASSAVGRTNQPQHF.

This chain uses TRBV6-6 with TRBJ1-5; the D is unclear. V gave up 10 bases and J gave up 3 bases, with 16 bases separating them. Germline V gives CDR1 MNHNY, CDR2 SVGAGI (reference sequence). CDR3 length: 14 amino acids. As DNA, the CDR3 is TGTGCCACCGACCCTCAAACTTACAATCAGCCCCAGCATTTT. Translated, it gives CATDPQTYNQPQHF.

This clonotype was recorded at least ten times. The chain employs TRBV29-1 and TRBJ2-5; D is possibly TRBD1 (5 bases). CDR3 length: 16 residues. The V end lost 5 bases, the J end lost 5 bases, and 24 bases lay between the germline ends. In germline, CDR1 is SQVTM, CDR2 ANQGSEA. The CDR3 coding sequence is TGCAGCGTTTGCGTGGACACGGCCTCCCTCCGGGAGACCCAGTACTTC. It yields the protein CSVCVDTASLRETQYF.

This clonotype was observed many times. The chain recombines TRBV7-2 with TRBJ2-1; D uncertain. The V end lost 1 base, the J end lost 1 base, and 8 bases lay between the germline ends. CDR1 is SGHTA and CDR2 is FQGNSA in the germline V gene. The CDR3 loop spans 15 amino acids. CDR3 sequence reads: CASSLGPGSYNEQFF. CDR3 in DNA: TGTGCCAGCAGCTTAGGTCCTGGGTCCTACAATGAGCAGTTCTTC.

In the case of this clonotype: With a much larger clone just one base away, this may be a read error. The chain combines TRBV7-2 with TRBJ2-1; 9 nucleotides align to TRBD1. This CDR3 is built from 16 residues. CDR1 is SGHTA, CDR2 FQGNSA, per germline. The CDR3 sequence: CASSLAGTGFDNGQFF. CDR3 coding DNA: TGTGCCAGCAGCTTAGCCGGGACAGGGTTCGACAATGGGCAGTTCTTC.

The chain couples TRBV30 to TRBJ2-1; 7 bases match TRBD2. J lost 9 bases, V lost 1 base, and 9 bases had no gene match. The CDR3 has 14 residues. The germline CDR1 and CDR2 sequences are GTSNPN and SVGIG (reference sequence). In DNA, the CDR3 is TGTGCCTGGAGTGGACTAGCAGAAGGGGCTGAGCAGTTCTTC. It yields the protein CAWSGLAEGAEQFF.

The genes are TRBV28 and TRBJ2-1, with 9 bases fitting TRBD2. CDR1 and CDR2 (germline): MDHEN, SYDVKM. V dropped 7 bases and J dropped 9; count of bases not matched to a gene: 4. The length of the CDR3 is 12 residues. CDR3: CASTRSGGEQFF. CDR3 nucleotide sequence: TGTGCCAGCACCCGTAGCGGGGGTGAGCAGTTCTTC.

J is TRBJ1-2 and V is TRBV6-5; 8 bases agree with TRBD1. The CDR3 is 15 amino acids. CDR1 and CDR2 from the germline V gene are MNHEY and SVGAGI. The ends lost 5 bases at V and 0 bases at J; junction bases unmatched: 5. The CDR3 is CASSTRTGSNYGYTF. The CDR3, as DNA: TGTGCCAGCAGTACCCGGACAGGGTCTAACTATGGCTACACCTTC.

This clonotype was counted between two and nine times. As DNA, the CDR3 is TGTGCCAGCAGCTTAGGCCAGCATAACTATGGCTACACCTTC. Its translation is CASSLGQHNYGYTF. The chain links TRBV7-2 to TRBJ1-2; unclear D gene. Looked up from germline, CDR1 is SGHTA and CDR2 is FQGNSA. The length of the CDR3 is 14 residues. V lost 1 base and J 1 base, leaving 7 bases between the germline ends.

The CDR3 nucleotides are TGTGCCAGCAGTGTTCCCTTGCGGGGGGTTTTAGATACGCAGTATTTT. Its translation: CASSVPLRGVLDTQYF. The rearrangement uses TRBV2 and TRBJ2-3; 8 bases are a match to TRBD2. This CDR3 has 16 residues. Trimming removed 4 bases from V and 5 bases from J; junction bases left unmatched: 11. Germline V gene lookup returns CDR1 SNHLY and CDR2 FYNNEI.

This clonotype was recorded at least ten times. CDR3 in amino acids: CATSSGDRNGVETQYF. CDR3 nucleotides: TGTGCCACCAGTTCGGGGGACAGGAATGGGGTAGAGACCCAGTACTTC. The gene calls are TRBV24-1 and TRBJ2-5, with 8 bases fitting TRBD1. The germline gives CDR1 KGHDR, CDR2 SFDVKD. The J segment lost 4 bases and the V segment lost 6 bases, leaving 12 bases of the junction unmatched. The CDR3 consists of 16 residues.

V usage is TRBV2 and J usage is TRBJ2-5; 8 bases map to TRBD2. The J call may be wrong; the DNA end is better matched by TRBJ2-7. CDR3 length: 15 residues. Looked up from germline, CDR1 is SNHLY and CDR2 is FYNNEI. The DNA for the CDR3 is TGTGCCAGCAGTCAGATAGCGGGGCTCTCCTACGAGCAGTACTTC. Translation: CASSQIAGLSYEQYF.